Following are 14 T cell receptor beta chains from one sample sequenced in a study of blood T cell repertoires in COVID-19. TCRdb's copy holds only in-frame clones and misses some; the assay was immunoSEQ multiplex PCR. The sample shows some 300,000 clones, roughly 89% of them seen only once. Source material: peripheral blood. Every receptor here comes from a woman in her thirties or forties with COVID-19, enrolled during active disease.

With regard to this clone: One end of the junction fails to match germline, which may point to a read error. Other nucleotide sequences in the sample specify the same CDR3. The chain employs TRBV11-3 and TRBJ1-1, with a tentative D call TRBD1 (6 bases). This CDR3 has 17 residues. The germline CDR1 and CDR2 sequences are SGHNT and YENEEA. The CDR3 nucleotides are TGTGCCAGCAGCTTAGATAATCTAACAGGGAAAGGTTGTGAAGCCTTCTTT. Translation gives CASSLDNLTGKGCEAFF.

The chain has TRBV5-1 and TRBJ2-7, with 9 bases fitting TRBD1. The CDR3 covers 13 residues. V gave up 5 bases and J gave up 5 bases; unmatched junction bases: 5. The germline CDR1 and CDR2 sequences are SGHRS and YFSETQ. CDR3 DNA: TGCGCCAGCAGTCTGGACAGGGGAAACGAGCAGTACTTC. Amino acid sequence: CASSLDRGNEQYF.

The chain has TRBV5-5 and TRBJ2-7; tentatively, D is TRBD1 (7 bases). This CDR3 is 17 amino acids long. V lost 0 bases, J lost 3 bases, and 19 bases lay in between. CDR1 is SGHKS and CDR2 is YYEKEE in the germline V gene (reference sequence). The CDR3, as DNA: TGTGCCAGCAGCTTGGCGGGTGGGCAGGGGGGATTCTACGAGCAGTACTTC. Its protein is CASSLAGGQGGFYEQYF.

The chain uses TRBV4-3 and TRBJ2-3; D might be TRBD2 (6 bases). With 2 bases removed from V and 4 bases from J, the gap between germline ends came to 10 bases. The CDR3 extends over 14 amino acids. Germline CDR1 LGHNA, CDR2 YSLEER. In nucleotides, the CDR3 is TGCGCCAGCAGCCAAAGGCTAGCGTCAGATACGCAGTATTTT. This translates into CASSQRLASDTQYF.

The chain carries TRBV5-1 and TRBJ2-7, with TRBD1 matching 11 bases. V was clipped by 3 bases and J by 6 bases; unmatched bases: 5. CDR1 is SGHRS, CDR2 YFSETQ, per germline. This CDR3 spans 14 amino acids. The CDR3 coding sequence is TGCGCCAGCAGCTCCGGGACAGGGGGAGGCGAGCAGTACTTC. It is translated as CASSSGTGGGEQYF.

This chain joins TRBV7-2 and TRBJ2-7; 10 bases agree with TRBD1. CDR3 length: 15 residues. The germline V gene has CDR1 SGHTA and CDR2 FQGNSA. V shed 1 base, J shed 2 bases, and the junction held 2 bases outside the gene matches. The CDR3 DNA sequence: TGTGCCAGCAGCTTAGGGACAGGGGGAGCCTACGAGCAGTACTTC. Its translation: CASSLGTGGAYEQYF.

The chain has TRBV5-1 and TRBJ2-5; D is perhaps TRBD1 (5 bases). CDR3 length: 15 amino acids. The germline V gene has CDR1 SGHRS and CDR2 YFSETQ. Trimming removed 2 bases from V and 1 base from J, with 12 bases in between. CDR3: CASSFQGSGQETQYF. In nucleotides, the CDR3 is TGCGCCAGCAGCTTTCAGGGATCGGGCCAAGAGACCCAGTACTTC.

This chain uses TRBV7-3 with TRBJ2-7, with D maybe TRBD1 (5 bases). CDR1 is SGHTA, CDR2 FQGTGA, per germline. The CDR3 covers 15 residues. The V gene lost 1 base and the J gene lost 4 bases, with 14 bases spanning the gap. As DNA, the CDR3 is TGTGCCAGCAGCTTAAATCCAGGGCCCATTTACGAGCAGTACTTC. Translated: CASSLNPGPIYEQYF.

The chain employs TRBV6-2 or TRBV6-3 and TRBJ1-2, with D possibly TRBD1 on 6 matching bases. Germline CDR1 is MNHEY and CDR2 is SVGEGT. This CDR3 comprises 15 residues. Trimming removed 5 bases from V and 0 bases from J, with 13 bases in between. The CDR3 DNA sequence: TGTGCCAGCAGTCCGCCATGGACAGCTAACTATGGCTACACCTTC. It codes for CASSPPWTANYGYTF.

The chain joins TRBV7-2 to TRBJ1-3; 8 nucleotides agree with TRBD1. Germline V gene sequence: CDR1 SGHTA, CDR2 FQGNSA. The trim removed 5 bases at V and 0 bases at J, leaving 9 bases unmatched. The CDR3 spans 17 residues. CDR3 nucleotide sequence: TGTGCCAGCAGCCATCCGGGACAGGACAGCTCTGGAAACACCATATATTTT. Encoded protein: CASSHPGQDSSGNTIYF.

The CDR3 loop is CAWTWGGGVLQETQYF. The CDR3, as DNA: TGTGCCTGGACCTGGGGGGGCGGAGTCCTTCAAGAGACCCAGTACTTC. J is TRBJ2-5 and V is TRBV30; perhaps TRBD2 as D (7 bases). Germline loops: CDR1 GTSNPN, CDR2 SVGIG (reference sequence). This CDR3 spans 16 amino acids. V was cut by 4 bases and J by 2 bases, with 20 bases left in between.

V is TRBV5-1 and J is TRBJ2-7, with D hard to call. CDR1 SGHRS and CDR2 YFSETQ come from the germline V gene. The V and J ends lost 0 bases and 3 bases respectively, with 7 bases between them. This CDR3 spans 13 amino acids. Here the CDR3 DNA reads TGCGCCAGCAGCTTGGATAACTACTACGAGCAGTACTTC. Translation gives CASSLDNYYEQYF. The full variable domain, in which reference TRBV5-1 and TRBJ2-7 provide the parts outside the CDR3, is KAGVTQTPRYLIKTRGQQVTLSCSPISGHRSVSWYQQTPGQGLQFLFEYFSETQRNKGNFPGRFSGRQFSNSRSEMNVSTLELGDSALYLCASSLDNYYEQYFGPGTRLTVT.

The chain combines TRBV15 with TRBJ2-1; possibly TRBD1 for D (6 bases). The CDR3 has 14 residues. Germline CDR1 is LNHNV and CDR2 is YYDKDF (reference sequence). V was cut by 2 bases and J by 8 bases, with 13 bases left in between. The CDR3 DNA reads TGTGCCACCAGCAGACACAGGGAGAGCGATGAGCAGTTCTTC. Translating gives CATSRHRESDEQFF. Filled out from reference TRBV15 and TRBJ2-1, the complete variable domain reads DAMVIQNPRYQVTQFGKPVTLSCSQTLNHNVMYWYQQKSSQAPKLLFHYYDKDFNNEADTPDNFQSRRPNTSFCFLDIRSPGLGDTAMYLCATSRHRESDEQFFGPGTRLTVL.

A single count supports this clone. The chain has TRBV5-1 and TRBJ2-7; 10 nucleotides line up with TRBD1. The CDR3 totals 15 residues. Unmatched junction bases numbered 6, after V lost 4 bases and J lost 2 bases. Per the germline V gene, CDR1 is SGHRS and CDR2 is YFSETQ. The CDR3 region is CASSAGQGGTYEQYF. CDR3 nucleotides: TGCGCCAGCAGCGCCGGACAGGGGGGGACCTACGAGCAGTACTTC.